Following are 20 T cell receptor beta chains from one sample sequenced in a study of blood T cell repertoires in COVID-19 (TCRdb year 2020). Libraries were made using the immunoSEQ multiplex PCR assay. TCRdb re-hosts the immuneACCESS table, in-frame sequences only. Its copies lack some clones; in the studies checked, an unresolved V gene accounts for under half of them, and the cause for the rest is not known. This sample lists approximately 250,000 clones; approximately 82% were detected once. Approximately 1.3% of the sample belongs to the ten largest clones. Sequences were obtained from peripheral blood. The receptors derive from a middle-aged woman who had recovered from COVID-19.

This clone appeared a single time. V gene TRBV9 combines with J gene TRBJ1-1; the D gene is possibly TRBD1 (5 bases). The ends were cut back, 0 bases at V and 6 bases at J, with 15 bases in the middle. Germline loops: CDR1 SGDLS, CDR2 YYNGEE. The CDR3 runs 15 residues. The chain's CDR3 is CASSVVAGVVAEAFF. CDR3 DNA sequence: TGTGCCAGCAGCGTAGTTGCGGGGGTGGTAGCTGAAGCTTTCTTT. Variable domain in full (rest from reference TRBV9 and TRBJ1-1): DSGVTQTPKHLITATGQRVTLRCSPRSGDLSVYWYQQSLDQGLQFLIQYYNGEERAKGNILERFSAQQFPDLHSELNLSSLELGDSALYFCASSVVAGVVAEAFFGQGTRLTVV.

The chain links TRBV19 to TRBJ2-7; D is undetermined. The V and J ends lost 3 bases and 6 bases respectively, with 12 bases between them. The germline V gene has CDR1 LNHDA and CDR2 SQIVND (reference sequence). CDR3 length: 13 residues. The CDR3 is CASSIKFDSEQYF. For the CDR3, the DNA is TGTGCCAGTAGTATCAAGTTTGACTCCGAGCAGTACTTC. The variable domain in full, with the rest retrieved from reference TRBV19 and TRBJ2-7, is DGGITQSPKYLFRKEGQNVTLSCEQNLNHDAMYWYRQDPGQGLRLIYYSQIVNDFQKGDIAEGYSVSREKKESFPLTVTSAQKNPTAFYLCASSIKFDSEQYFGPGTRLTVT.

This clone was observed a few times. The chain combines TRBV14 with TRBJ2-1; D perhaps matches TRBD2 (6 bases). Germline-derived CDR1 and CDR2 are SGHDN and FVKESK. CDR3 length equals 16 residues. V lost 3 bases to trimming and J lost 7 bases, with 19 bases between them. CDR3 sequence (DNA): TGTGCCAGCAGCCAGACCGGGAGATCCATAGGTAATGAGCAGTTCTTC. This sequence encodes CASSQTGRSIGNEQFF.

The chain employs TRBV5-5 and TRBJ2-2; D may be TRBD1 (5 bases). The CDR3 has 15 residues. V was cut by 4 bases and J by 3 bases, with 13 bases left in between. Germline V gene data show CDR1 as SGHKS and CDR2 as YYEKEE (reference sequence). The CDR3: CASSVEQGDTGELFF. The DNA of the CDR3 is TGTGCCAGCAGCGTTGAGCAGGGCGACACCGGGGAGCTGTTTTTT.

The rearrangement uses TRBV19 and TRBJ1-1, with D tentatively TRBD1 (6 bases). Looked up from germline, CDR1 is LNHDA and CDR2 is SQIVND (reference sequence). The CDR3 is 15 amino acids. The V end was cut by 3 bases, the J end by 0 bases, with 11 bases between. The CDR3 DNA sequence: TGTGCCAGTAGTATTTCTGGACAGTTGAACACTGAAGCTTTCTTT. Its translation is CASSISGQLNTEAFF.

This chain uses TRBV7-8 with TRBJ1-1; 9 bases line up with TRBD1. This CDR3 contains 13 residues. The germline gives CDR1 SGHVS, CDR2 FQNEAQ. V lost 5 bases to trimming and J lost 11 bases; unmatched junction nucleotides: 9. The CDR3 sequence: CASSTTGGVGAFF. The CDR3 region has the DNA TGTGCCAGCAGCACCACAGGGGGCGTTGGGGCTTTCTTT. The full variable domain, rest sourced from reference TRBV7-8 and TRBJ1-1, is GAGVSQSPRYKVAKRGQDVALRCDPISGHVSLFWYQQALGQGPEFLTYFQNEAQLDKSGLPSDRFFAERPEGSVSTLKIQRTQQEDSAVYLCASSTTGGVGAFFGQGTRLTVV.

With regard to this clone: Relative to the germline gene, one junction end is altered; a read error may explain this. The chain joins TRBV7-7 to TRBJ1-2; 9 bases fit TRBD1. Germline values: CDR1 SSHAT, CDR2 FNYEAQ (reference sequence). The CDR3 is made up of 15 amino acids. CDR3 loop: CASSSADRGNYGYTF. In DNA, the CDR3 is TGTGCTAGCAGCTCTGCGGACAGGGGTAACTATGGCTACACCTTC. Full variable domain (missing parts from reference TRBV7-7 and TRBJ1-2): GAGVSQSPRYKVTKRGQDVTLRCDPISSHATLYWYQQALGQGPEFLTYFNYEAQPDKSGLPSDRFSAERPEGSISTLTIQRTEQRDSAMYRCASSSADRGNYGYTFGSGTRLTVV.

In its sample, this clone was seen a few times. The rearrangement uses TRBV2 and TRBJ2-1; 8 positions agree with TRBD1. V was pared by 6 bases and J by 4 bases, with 5 bases of the junction left unmatched. The germline V gene has CDR1 SNHLY and CDR2 FYNNEI. The CDR3 has 14 amino acids. The CDR3 sequence: CASRWTGSYNEQFF. In DNA, the CDR3 is TGTGCCAGCAGGTGGACAGGGAGTTACAATGAGCAGTTCTTC.

The chain combines TRBV9 with TRBJ2-2, with D perhaps TRBD2 (6 bases). Germline CDR1 reads SGDLS; CDR2 reads YYNGEE. The CDR3 runs 15 residues. Trimming stripped 0 bases from V and 4 bases from J, with 10 bases between. The DNA for the CDR3 is TGTGCCAGCAGCGTAGAGGCGGGGCTCACCGGGGAGCTGTTTTTT. Protein: CASSVEAGLTGELFF.

The genes are TRBV7-9 and TRBJ1-4, with D perhaps TRBD1 (6 bases). This CDR3 contains 17 residues. Germline CDR1 SEHNR, CDR2 FQNEAQ (reference sequence). Trimming left V 5 bases short and J 0 bases short, with 16 bases between. The CDR3, as DNA: TGTGCCAGCAGCCAGTCAGGGGCCACCGCAACTAATGAAAAACTGTTTTTT. This translates into CASSQSGATATNEKLFF.

This clone was detected a few times. This rearrangement joins TRBV6-5 to TRBJ1-2; D may be TRBD1 (6 bases). V was pared by 2 bases and J by 6 bases, with 13 bases between. The CDR3 totals 14 residues. Germline values: CDR1 MNHEY, CDR2 SVGAGI. CDR3 amino acids: CASSYGGIANGYTF. CDR3 DNA: TGTGCCAGCAGTTACGGGGGCATCGCAAATGGCTACACCTTC.

This clone was seen a few times. V is TRBV19 and J is TRBJ2-3; 10 nucleotides align to TRBD1. Germline V gives CDR1 LNHDA, CDR2 SQIVND (reference sequence). J was trimmed by 4 bases and V by 6 bases; bases with no gene match: 4. The CDR3 totals 14 residues. CDR3 region: CASRRDRGSDTQYF. The CDR3 DNA reads TGTGCCAGTAGAAGGGACAGGGGTTCAGATACGCAGTATTTT.

The gene calls are TRBV2 and TRBJ1-3; possibly TRBD1 for D (6 bases). This CDR3 has 13 amino acids. CDR1 is SNHLY and CDR2 is FYNNEI in the germline V gene. V lost 6 bases, J lost 4 bases, and 10 bases lay in between. The CDR3 reads CASSTGLGNTIYF. As DNA, the CDR3 is TGTGCCAGCAGCACAGGGCTCGGAAACACCATATATTTT.

J is TRBJ1-4 and V is TRBV4-3; perhaps TRBD1 as D (5 bases). The CDR3 has 13 residues. The germline V and J ends were trimmed by 5 bases and 8 bases, with 12 bases remaining between them. Germline loops: CDR1 LGHNA, CDR2 YSLEER. The chain's CDR3 is CASSLGLGEKLFF. The CDR3 coding sequence is TGCGCCAGCAGCTTGGGGCTGGGGGAAAAACTGTTTTTT.

This clone came up a few times. The chain uses TRBV5-4 and TRBJ1-1; D might be TRBD1 (5 bases). The ends were cut back, 3 bases at V and 0 bases at J, with 9 bases in the middle. Germline V gene sequence: CDR1 SGHNT, CDR2 YYREEE (reference sequence). This CDR3 comprises 14 residues. DNA of the CDR3: TGTGCCAGCAGCTACAGGACCATGAACACTGAAGCTTTCTTT. It is translated as CASSYRTMNTEAFF.

The chain employs TRBV19 and TRBJ1-1, with 9 bases lining up with TRBD1. CDR1 is LNHDA, CDR2 SQIVND, per germline (reference sequence). Trimming took 5 bases from V and 2 from J; bases not matched to a gene: 6. This CDR3 contains 15 residues. The CDR3 spells CASSPRTGANTEAFF. The CDR3 DNA follows: TGTGCCAGTAGTCCACGGACAGGGGCTAACACTGAAGCTTTCTTT.

V usage is TRBV19 and J usage is TRBJ2-3; 8 nucleotides match TRBD2. V trimming: 5 bases; J trimming: 5 bases; junction bases outside the gene matches: 9. The CDR3 has 15 residues. Germline CDR1 and CDR2: LNHDA and SQIVND (reference sequence). This chain's CDR3 is CASSWRGARGDTQYF. In nucleotides, the CDR3 is TGTGCCAGTAGTTGGCGGGGGGCCAGGGGAGATACGCAGTATTTT. The full variable domain, its missing parts supplied by reference TRBV19 and TRBJ2-3, is DGGITQSPKYLFRKEGQNVTLSCEQNLNHDAMYWYRQDPGQGLRLIYYSQIVNDFQKGDIAEGYSVSREKKESFPLTVTSAQKNPTAFYLCASSWRGARGDTQYFGPGTRLTVL.

V gene TRBV19 combines with J gene TRBJ1-2, with a possible D match to TRBD1 (6 bases). Germline loops: CDR1 LNHDA, CDR2 SQIVND (reference sequence). Trimming removed 5 bases at V and 8 bases at J, with 15 bases between. The CDR3 sequence is 13 residues long. In DNA, the CDR3 is TGTGCCAGTAGTGGGCAGGGGAAGTCGGGCTACACCTTC. Translating gives CASSGQGKSGYTF.

The CDR3 protein is CASSLERGETQYF. The CDR3 DNA follows: TGTGCCAGCAGCCTCGAGCGGGGGGAGACCCAGTACTTC. The chain joins TRBV11-3 to TRBJ2-5; 8 bases map to TRBD2. After removal of 5 bases from V and 5 bases from J, the junction contained 4 bases not matched to a gene. This CDR3 is 13 amino acids long. Per the germline V gene, CDR1 is SGHNT and CDR2 is YENEEA.

The genes are TRBV24-1 and TRBJ1-6; maybe TRBD1 (6 bases). With 3 bases removed from V and 9 bases from J, the gap between germline ends came to 14 bases. CDR1 KGHDR and CDR2 SFDVKD come from the germline V gene. This CDR3 is built from 15 residues. The CDR3 here is CATSDPDRLCSPLHF. The DNA of the CDR3 is TGTGCCACCAGTGATCCTGACAGGTTATGTTCACCCCTCCACTTT.